The rows below give T cell receptor beta chains drawn from one sample of a study of T-cell reconstitution after alpha-beta-depleted transplantation in children. TCRdb used MiXCR to reprocess the PCR reads, holding one entry per CDR3 protein. This table holds 700,000 to 950,000 distinct CDR3 sequences, about 15% found once. The material was PBMCs, mostly from graft donor cells, obtained 360 days after TCRalphabeta/CD19-depleted stem cell transplant. The origin of the receptors is a male patient aged 10-17 years who had a stem cell transplant for acute lymphoblastic leukemia, so the T cells may come from the graft donor. CDR3s include the opening cysteine and the closing phenylalanine or tryptophan. The D gene is left open where the match is weak. Rows may omit the clone size; those that give it use once, few, many or a size class.

14,TRBV19,NA,few,TRBJ2-1,CASSIPGAYNEQFF,TGTGCCAGTAGTATCCCCGGGGCCTACAATGAGCAGTTCTTC
12,TRBV19,NA,NA,TRBJ2-2,CASTISKFQLFF,TGTGCCAGCACGATCAGCAAGTTTCAGCTGTTTTTT
16,TRBV4-1,NA,many,TRBJ2-7,CASSFGPYREWHEQYF,TGCGCCAGCAGCTTCGGACCCTATCGGGAGTGGCACGAGCAGTACTTC
18,TRBV5-1,NA,few,TRBJ2-2,CASSSEPTGSPNTGELFF,TGCGCCAGCAGCTCCGAACCGACAGGTTCTCCAAACACCGGGGAGCTGTTTTTT
13,TRBV12-3/TRBV12-4,NA,NA,TRBJ1-2,CASRPGTPYGYTF,TGTGCCAGCAGGCCCGGGACACCCTATGGCTACACCTTC
14,TRBV5-1,NA,NA,TRBJ2-7,CASSLPGSGYEQYF,TGCGCCAGCAGCTTGCCCGGGAGTGGTTACGAGCAGTACTTC
13,TRBV20-1,TRBD1,few,TRBJ1-3,CSASTGAGNTIYF,TGCAGTGCTTCGACAGGGGCTGGAAACACCATATATTTT
12,TRBV12-3/TRBV12-4,NA,many,TRBJ1-3,CASSYRVNTIYF,TGTGCCAGCAGTTACAGGGTAAACACCATATATTTT
15,TRBV27,NA,NA,TRBJ1-2,CASSSPAGANYGYTF,TGTGCCAGCAGTTCCCCGGCAGGAGCTAACTATGGCTACACCTTC
16,TRBV9,TRBD2,few,TRBJ2-7,CASSVTSGSYSYEQYF,TGTGCCAGCAGCGTGACTAGCGGGAGCTATTCCTACGAGCAGTACTTC
15,TRBV7-9,TRBD2,few,TRBJ2-1,CASSAGLAEYNEQFF,TGTGCCAGCAGCGCCGGACTAGCGGAGTACAATGAGCAGTTCTTC
14,TRBV5-4,NA,NA,TRBJ2-7,CASSLRDSLWEQYF,TGTGCCAGCAGCCTCCGGGACTCCCTTTGGGAGCAGTACTTC
13,TRBV15,NA,NA,TRBJ1-1,CATSRAGYTEAFF,TGTGCCACCAGCAGAGCGGGGTACACTGAAGCTTTCTTT
17,TRBV4-1,TRBD2,NA,TRBJ2-1,CASSQGRGGRASNEQFF,TGCGCCAGCAGCCAAGGAAGAGGCGGGAGGGCCTCCAATGAGCAGTTCTTC
14,TRBV2,TRBD2,few,TRBJ2-5,CASRETSGEETQYF,TGTGCCAGCAGAGAGACTAGCGGAGAAGAGACCCAGTACTTC
17,TRBV4-2,NA,NA,TRBJ2-1,CASSPRQDPLSYNEQFF,TGTGCCAGCAGCCCCCGGCAGGATCCACTCTCCTACAATGAGCAGTTCTTC
18,TRBV12-3/TRBV12-4,TRBD2,NA,TRBJ2-3,CASSFRTSGRDDTDTQYF,TGTGCCAGCAGTTTCAGGACTAGCGGGAGGGACGACACAGATACGCAGTATTTT
15,TRBV12-3/TRBV12-4,NA,few,TRBJ2-7,CASSPPWQGNYEQYF,TGTGCCAGCAGTCCCCCTTGGCAGGGCAACTACGAGCAGTACTTC
16,TRBV5-1,NA,NA,TRBJ2-3,CASSLTVESLTDTQYF,TGCGCCAGCAGCTTGACGGTGGAATCCCTCACAGATACGCAGTATTTT
14,TRBV4-1,NA,NA,TRBJ2-5,CASSQVEFQETQYF,TGCGCCAGCAGCCAAGTCGAGTTTCAAGAGACCCAGTACTTC
15,TRBV28,NA,few,TRBJ2-5,CASSLFGPPGETQYF,TGTGCCAGCAGTTTGTTTGGCCCCCCGGGGGAGACCCAGTACTTC
12,TRBV29-1,NA,NA,TRBJ2-1,CSVGPRAREQFF,TGCAGCGTTGGGCCTAGGGCCAGGGAGCAGTTCTTC
10,TRBV24-1,NA,many,TRBJ1-5,CAILNQPQHF,TGTGCCATCCTCAATCAGCCCCAGCATTTT
14,TRBV20-1,NA,NA,TRBJ2-1,CSARDFQISYEQFF,TGCAGTGCTAGAGACTTCCAAATTAGCTATGAGCAGTTCTTC
15,TRBV20-1,NA,NA,TRBJ2-5,CSAEGPAVTQETQYF,TGCAGTGCTGAAGGTCCAGCTGTTACTCAAGAGACCCAGTACTTC
16,TRBV2,NA,NA,TRBJ2-7,CASEGDSIGTVYEQYF,TGTGCCAGCGAGGGGGACTCGATCGGGACAGTCTACGAGCAGTACTTC
11,TRBV2,NA,NA,TRBJ2-3,CALLLADTQYF,TGTGCCCTACTTTTGGCAGATACGCAGTATTTT
14,TRBV20-1,NA,many,TRBJ1-4,CSARDSATNEKLFF,TGCAGTGCTAGGGACAGTGCAACTAATGAAAAACTGTTTTTT
14,TRBV18,TRBD2,few,TRBJ2-1,CASSASGPGNEQFF,TGTGCCAGCTCCGCTAGCGGGCCCGGAAATGAGCAGTTCTTC
15,TRBV5-1,NA,few,TRBJ1-1,CASSPNDIGGTEAFF,TGCGCCAGCAGCCCAAATGACATTGGCGGCACTGAAGCTTTCTTT
15,TRBV7-9,NA,many,TRBJ2-1,CASSAVVGSYNEQFF,TGTGCCAGCAGCGCCGTCGTCGGCTCCTACAATGAGCAGTTCTTC
13,TRBV3-1,TRBD1,NA,TRBJ1-1,CASRHNRGTEAFF,TGTGCCAGCAGACATAACAGGGGGACTGAAGCTTTCTTT
14,TRBV7-2,NA,NA,TRBJ2-7,CASSSDANSKEQYF,TGTGCCAGCAGCTCAGATGCCAACTCGAAAGAGCAGTACTTC
17,TRBV5-1,NA,few,TRBJ2-1,CASSKPRVPSSYNEQFF,TGCGCCAGCTCGAAGCCGAGAGTCCCGAGCTCCTACAATGAGCAGTTCTTC